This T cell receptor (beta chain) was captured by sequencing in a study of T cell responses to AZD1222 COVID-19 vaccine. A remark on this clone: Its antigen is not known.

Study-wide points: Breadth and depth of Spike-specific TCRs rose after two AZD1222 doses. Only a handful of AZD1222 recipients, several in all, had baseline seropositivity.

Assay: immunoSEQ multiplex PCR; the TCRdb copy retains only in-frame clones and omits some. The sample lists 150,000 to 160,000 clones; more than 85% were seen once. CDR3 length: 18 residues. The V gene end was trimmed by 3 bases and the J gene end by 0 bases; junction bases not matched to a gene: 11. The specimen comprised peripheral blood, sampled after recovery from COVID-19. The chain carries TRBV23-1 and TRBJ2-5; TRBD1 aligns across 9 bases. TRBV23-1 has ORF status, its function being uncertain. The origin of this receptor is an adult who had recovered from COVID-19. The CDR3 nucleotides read TGCGCCAGCAGTCAGGAGGACAGGGGCGCTACGTACCAAGAGACCCAGTACTTC. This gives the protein CASSQEDRGATYQETQYF.